The 28 T cell receptor beta chains listed next were all sequenced from one sample in a study of blood T cell repertoires in COVID-19. Profiling relied on immunoSEQ multiplex PCR, and the TCRdb table lists in-frame clones only, not all of them. The sample lists over 200,000 clones; around 90% were seen once. Sequenced: peripheral blood. Source of these receptors: a young man with COVID-19, enrolled during active disease.

V gene TRBV19 combines with J gene TRBJ2-6, with D hard to call. The germline V gene encodes CDR1 LNHDA and CDR2 SQIVND (reference sequence). With 9 bases removed from V and 4 bases from J, the gap between germline ends came to 10 bases. This CDR3 comprises 13 residues. DNA of the CDR3: TGTGCCAGCAGGCATCTGGGGGCCAACGTCCTGACTTTC. Amino acid sequence: CASRHLGANVLTF.

The J gene is TRBJ1-5, the V gene TRBV30; D is possibly TRBD1 (5 bases). This CDR3 has 13 amino acids. Germline CDR1 is GTSNPN and CDR2 is SVGIG (reference sequence). V lost 2 bases, J lost 2 bases, and 7 bases lay in between. This chain's CDR3 is CAWSKGRNQPQHF. The CDR3 DNA follows: TGTGCCTGGAGTAAGGGGCGCAATCAGCCCCAGCATTTT.

The V gene is TRBV5-8, the J gene TRBJ1-2; D possibly corresponds to TRBD1 (5 bases). Germline V gene sequence: CDR1 SGHTS, CDR2 YDEGEE. CDR3 length equals 18 residues. V was pared by 0 bases and J by 1 base, with 19 bases between. The CDR3 is CASSLESRTPSFNYGYTF. CDR3 DNA: TGTGCCAGCAGCTTGGAGTCCCGGACACCATCCTTTAACTATGGCTACACCTTC.

This chain uses TRBV6-5 with TRBJ1-6; 7 positions match TRBD1. The CDR3 has 14 residues. Per the germline V gene, CDR1 is MNHEY and CDR2 is SVGAGI. After removal of 7 bases from V and 4 bases from J, the junction contained 4 bases not matched to a gene. The CDR3 nucleotides are TGTGCCAGCACCCCGGGACAGTATAATTCACCCCTCCACTTT. This gives the protein CASTPGQYNSPLHF.

The V and J genes are TRBV28 and TRBJ1-2; TRBD1 matches 8 bases. Germline trimming cut 5 bases from V and 2 bases from J; bases unmatched to any gene: 16. The germline gives CDR1 MDHEN, CDR2 SYDVKM. This CDR3 spans 18 amino acids. This chain's CDR3 is CASSTFRDRQLENYGYTF. The CDR3 DNA reads TGTGCCAGCAGTACCTTCCGGGACAGGCAACTGGAGAACTATGGCTACACCTTC.

The chain has TRBV30 and TRBJ1-3, with unresolved D. From germline, CDR1 is GTSNPN and CDR2 SVGIG (reference sequence). The CDR3 is made up of 12 amino acids. The V end lost 3 bases, the J end lost 4 bases, and 7 bases lay between the germline ends. The CDR3 region has the DNA TGTGCCTGGAGAGAGGAAGGAAACACCATATATTTT. Protein product: CAWREEGNTIYF.

The V and J genes are TRBV6-5 and TRBJ1-2; D may be TRBD1 (6 bases). The CDR3 covers 13 residues. Deletions cut 8 bases from V and 5 bases from J, with 15 bases between. Germline CDR1 reads MNHEY; CDR2 reads SVGAGI. CDR3 residues: CASGAGAPYGYTF. DNA of the CDR3: TGTGCCAGCGGCGCAGGGGCCCCTTATGGCTACACCTTC.

This chain uses TRBV6-4 with TRBJ2-6; tentatively, D is TRBD2 (6 bases). The CDR3 spans 16 residues. From germline, CDR1 is MRHNA and CDR2 SNTAGT. Trimming stripped 1 base from V and 1 base from J, with 8 bases between. CDR3: CASSDFGGSGANVLTF. The CDR3 coding sequence is TGTGCCAGCAGTGACTTTGGGGGGTCTGGGGCCAACGTCCTGACTTTC.

V is TRBV7-2 and J is TRBJ2-3, with D maybe TRBD2 (6 bases). CDR1 and CDR2 (germline): SGHTA, FQGNSA. This CDR3 is built from 18 residues. Deletions cut 5 bases from V and 1 base from J, with 22 bases between. CDR3 coding DNA: TGTGCCAGCAGCCCCCCCCGGGGGAGAGCCTCTGGCACAGATACGCAGTATTTT. The encoded protein is CASSPPRGRASGTDTQYF.

The CDR3 bases are TGTGCCAGCAGTCCGCATAGCGGGAGGGCCGACAATGAGCAGTTCTTC. As protein: CASSPHSGRADNEQFF. The gene calls are TRBV28 and TRBJ2-1; 11 bases map to TRBD2. V lost 5 bases to trimming and J lost 5 bases; unmatched junction nucleotides: 8. Per germline, CDR1 MDHEN and CDR2 SYDVKM. The CDR3 sequence is 16 residues long.

V gene TRBV3-1 (or the pseudogene TRBV3-2) combines with J gene TRBJ2-7; D is perhaps TRBD2 (5 bases). V lost 8 bases, J lost 4 bases, and 12 bases lay in between. This CDR3 comprises 12 residues. Germline V gene data show CDR1 as LGHDT and CDR2 as YNNKEL (reference sequence). The CDR3: CASLGSGYEQYF. The CDR3 region has the DNA TGTGCCAGCTTGGGCTCGGGGTACGAGCAGTACTTC.

The chain recombines TRBV2 with TRBJ2-3; 12 bases agree with TRBD2. Germline lookup yields CDR1 SNHLY and CDR2 FYNNEI. CDR3 length: 16 residues. The junction had 4 bases not matched to a gene; V was cut back by 4 bases and J by 2 bases. CDR3 nucleotide sequence: TGTGCCAGCAGTGCCGGGACTAGCGGGTACACAGATACGCAGTATTTT. Its translation is CASSAGTSGYTDTQYF.

This chain's CDR3 is CASSQGPGYEKLFF. CDR3 nucleotide sequence: TGCGCCAGCAGCCAAGGGCCGGGTTATGAAAAACTGTTTTTT. The chain carries TRBV4-1 and TRBJ1-4; D is uncertain. The CDR3 runs to 14 residues. The V gene lost 1 base and the J gene lost 6 bases, with 9 bases spanning the gap. CDR1 and CDR2 from the germline V gene are MGHRA and YSYEKL.

J is TRBJ1-4 and V is TRBV29-1, with D tentatively TRBD1 (6 bases). Germline-derived CDR1 and CDR2 are SQVTM and ANQGSEA. This CDR3 is 14 amino acids long. V was clipped by 4 bases and J by 8 bases, with 17 bases between them. The CDR3 DNA reads TGCAGCGTTGTATCAGGGGCGCCGGGGGAAAAACTGTTTTTT. This sequence encodes CSVVSGAPGEKLFF.

The V and J genes are TRBV5-1 and TRBJ1-2, with D tentatively TRBD1 (6 bases). This CDR3 has 16 residues. In germline, CDR1 is SGHRS, CDR2 YFSETQ. V lost 2 bases, J lost 6 bases, and 20 bases lay in between. The CDR3 here is CASSFTTGTPLHGYTF. The CDR3 DNA reads TGCGCCAGCAGCTTTACGACAGGAACCCCGCTCCATGGCTACACCTTC.

This rearrangement joins TRBV6-5 to TRBJ1-2, with D unresolved. Trimming removed 5 bases from V and 4 bases from J, with 17 bases in between. CDR1 and CDR2 from the germline V gene are MNHEY and SVGAGI. The CDR3 contains 15 residues. The CDR3, as DNA: TGTGCCAGCAGTAGTCTAGCCCCGTCCCTCTATGGCTACACCTTC. It yields the protein CASSSLAPSLYGYTF.

The chain links TRBV6-6 to TRBJ1-2; weak D call: TRBD1 (5 bases). In germline, CDR1 is MNHNY, CDR2 SVGAGI (reference sequence). Trimming took off 0 bases at V and 0 bases at J, with 5 bases between the two ends. CDR3 length: 14 residues. The CDR3 reads CASSYSDTNYGYTF. The CDR3 DNA reads TGTGCCAGCAGTTACTCGGACACTAACTATGGCTACACCTTC.

The CDR3 nucleotides are TGTGCCTGGAGTGTACGAGGACACCCTGGGGTTATGAACACTGAAGCTTTCTTT. Its protein product is CAWSVRGHPGVMNTEAFF. The V and J genes are TRBV30 and TRBJ1-1; TRBD1 might be the D (5 bases). Germline V gene data show CDR1 as GTSNPN and CDR2 as SVGIG (reference sequence). This CDR3 is 18 amino acids long. The V and J ends lost 0 bases and 0 bases respectively, with 20 bases between them.

The CDR3 coding sequence is TGTGCCAGCAGCGTAGACCAGTCGTATGGCTACACCTTC. Encoded protein: CASSVDQSYGYTF. This chain links TRBV9 with TRBJ1-2; unclear D gene. The CDR3 totals 13 residues. Per the germline V gene, CDR1 is SGDLS and CDR2 is YYNGEE. V shed 0 bases and J shed 5 bases, with 8 bases lying between them.

The chain carries TRBV29-1 and TRBJ2-3, with D perhaps TRBD1 (7 bases). Germline lookup yields CDR1 SQVTM and CDR2 ANQGSEA. Between the trimmed V and J ends, which lost 4 bases and 0 bases, there was a span of 11 bases. The CDR3 covers 14 residues. In DNA, the CDR3 is TGCAGCGTTGCGACAGGGACTAGCACAGATACGCAGTATTTT. Encoded protein: CSVATGTSTDTQYF.

The rearrangement joins TRBV3-1 (or the pseudogene TRBV3-2) to TRBJ1-2, with TRBD1 matching 7 bases. The CDR3 runs to 13 residues. The germline V gene has CDR1 LGHDT and CDR2 YNNKEL (reference sequence). The trim removed 4 bases at V and 8 bases at J, leaving 7 bases unmatched. The CDR3 nucleotides are TGTGCCAGCAGCCGAGGGACAGAAGGAGGCTACACCTTC. Translation gives CASSRGTEGGYTF.

The count of this clone is one. This chain connects TRBV6-5 to TRBJ1-2; D is possibly TRBD1 (5 bases). This CDR3 is built from 15 residues. Germline lookup yields CDR1 MNHEY and CDR2 SVGAGI. V lost 0 bases and J lost 6, with 14 bases in between. The CDR3 DNA is TGTGCCAGCAGTTACTCCGAACAGGCGGCCCATGGCTACACCTTC. Its protein product is CASSYSEQAAHGYTF.

V and J are TRBV7-2 and TRBJ1-5; D remains unclear. Trimming took 6 bases from V and 6 from J, leaving 12 bases between them. CDR1 is SGHTA, CDR2 FQGNSA, per germline. CDR3 length: 13 residues. The CDR3 coding sequence is TGTGCCAGCAGTTTCGAACATACTCAGCCCCAGCATTTT. It specifies CASSFEHTQPQHF.

The V gene is TRBV2, the J gene TRBJ1-6; 9 bases map to TRBD1. V shed 6 bases and J 6 bases; nucleotides not matched to a gene: 9. CDR1 and CDR2 (germline): SNHLY, FYNNEI. This CDR3 is 16 amino acids long. CDR3 sequence reads: CASSVTGGLINSPLHF. The CDR3 bases are TGTGCCAGCAGCGTGACAGGGGGACTTATTAATTCACCCCTCCACTTT.

This clone was seen just once. This chain joins TRBV28 and TRBJ2-5; no definite D call. Germline-derived CDR1 and CDR2 are MDHEN and SYDVKM. The V and J ends lost 4 bases and 2 bases respectively, with 14 bases between them. CDR3 length: 15 residues. The CDR3 DNA follows: TGTGCCAGCAGTTCCCCAGGCTCCCTGCAAGAGACCCAGTACTTC. The encoded protein is CASSSPGSLQETQYF.

The rearrangement links TRBV20-1 to TRBJ2-7; D is perhaps TRBD1 (5 bases). The CDR3 has 13 amino acids. V lost 3 bases and J 2 bases, leaving 11 bases between the germline ends. CDR1 and CDR2 (germline): DFQATT, SNEGSKA (reference sequence). The CDR3 nucleotides read TGCAGTGCTAGTAGGGGATCTCCCTACGAGCAGTACTTC. Protein product: CSASRGSPYEQYF.

This chain links TRBV14 with TRBJ2-3; 11 bases are a match to TRBD1. V was clipped by 1 base and J by 4 bases; unmatched bases: 13. CDR3 length: 19 amino acids. Germline V CDR1 and CDR2: SGHDN, FVKESK. Written as DNA, the CDR3 is TGTGCCAGCAGCCAAGGCCGGTACTTCTGGGACAGGGGGGCAGATACGCAGTATTTT. Protein: CASSQGRYFWDRGADTQYF.

This chain connects TRBV28 to TRBJ1-5, with D unclear. Germline CDR1 MDHEN, CDR2 SYDVKM. The CDR3 runs 11 residues. V was shortened by 4 bases and J by 7 bases, with 5 bases between the two germline ends. DNA for the CDR3: TGTGCCAGCAGTTCGGGGCAGCCCCAGCATTTT. Residues: CASSSGQPQHF.